This T cell receptor beta chain was captured in a study of cytomegalovirus exposure and HLA in healthy donors. Study context: Prior work identified more than 90 million unique TCR beta sequences in roughly 180 million T cells. About 85 million unique TCRs from HLA-typed donors were held in an early release of data. Whole-study results and caveats: Later work found that TCR association rates differed between HLA loci; DRB1 had the most and HLA-C the fewest.

V was pared by 4 bases and J by 1 base, with 4 bases of the junction left unmatched. This CDR3 region has 15 residues. Germline values: CDR1 MNHNS, CDR2 SASEGT. Turning to this clone: The antigen remains unidentified.

In the PCR, 60 Vbeta and 13 Jbeta primers were used. TCRdb keeps only in-frame clones here, not all; method: immunoSEQ multiplex PCR. The repertoire holds over 150,000 clones, with 70% to 85% as singletons. The chain recombines TRBV6-1 with TRBJ1-5; 7 bases agree with TRBD1. The receptor was derived from a man between 35 and 55 years old in good health and CMV-seronegative. Sequencing was performed on PBMCs. This CDR3 is CASSVDRVSNQPQHF. In DNA, the CDR3 is TGTGCCAGCAGTGTCGACAGGGTGAGCAATCAGCCCCAGCATTTT.